This T cell receptor beta chain was documented in a study of cytomegalovirus exposure and HLA in healthy donors. With respect to this clone: Its specificity is not known.

General study results and limits: Three chains linked to CMV were shown in vitro to be specific for CMV antigens. Analysis was carried out at a later point, and it linked a missense DCLRE1C variant to TCR beta V- and J-gene trimming.

The PCR ran on 60 Vbeta and 13 Jbeta primers. Data came from immunoSEQ multiplex PCR; TCRdb stores just in-frame clones and leaves some out. The sample has about 140,000 clones, about 82% seen once. The CDR3 spans 14 residues. Trimming cost V 3 bases and J 5 bases, with 10 bases left between them. Per the germline V gene, CDR1 is SEHNR and CDR2 is FQNEAQ (reference sequence). The chain joins TRBV7-9 to TRBJ1-4, with no clear D. This TCR was sampled from a man aged 25 to 45 in good health and CMV-seronegative. The sample was PBMCs. The CDR3 coding sequence is TGTGCCAGCAGCTTTACCACGGGGAATGAAAAACTGTTTTTT. It yields the protein CASSFTTGNEKLFF.